The 8 T cell receptor beta chains below all came from one sample that was sequenced in a study of cytomegalovirus exposure and HLA in healthy donors. The PCR contained 60 Vbeta and 13 Jbeta primers. TCRdb's copy holds only in-frame clones and misses some; the assay was immunoSEQ multiplex PCR. Of 13,000 to 15,000 clones listed, roughly 63% are singletons. The sequenced sample was PBMCs. These receptors came from a woman aged 45-65 years in good health and CMV-seropositive.

This clone was recorded only once. This chain links TRBV27 with TRBJ2-1; TRBD2 matches at 8 bases. This CDR3 has 11 residues. Germline V lookup: CDR1 MNHEY, CDR2 SMNVEV (reference sequence). CDR3 protein: CGAGGYNEQFF. The CDR3 region has the DNA TGTGGGGCGGGAGGTTACAATGAGCAGTTCTTC.

This chain uses TRBV4-3 with TRBJ1-4, with a possible D match to TRBD1 (5 bases). The CDR3 sequence is 15 residues long. V dropped 0 bases and J dropped 6 bases, with 11 bases sitting between them. Germline CDR1 and CDR2: LGHNA and YSLEER. For the CDR3, the DNA is TGCGCCAGCAGCCAAGATCGCAGGGTGTATGAAAAACTGTTTTTT. This gives the protein CASSQDRRVYEKLFF.

This sequence joins TRBV29-1 and TRBJ2-1; 7 bases align to TRBD2. Germline CDR1 reads SQVTM; CDR2 reads ANQGSEA. This CDR3 region has 14 residues. The V segment lost 6 bases and the J segment 7 bases; nucleotides outside the gene matches: 12. CDR3 bases: TGCAGCGTCCCCCCCCCGCCCGGGGGGAATGAGCAGTTCTTC. As protein: CSVPPPPGGNEQFF.

This clone was observed a few times. This chain links TRBV10-3 with TRBJ2-7, with TRBD2 matching over 13 bases. CDR3 length: 15 amino acids. Germline V CDR1 and CDR2: ENHRY, SYGVKD. V was pared by 4 bases and J by 1 base, with 1 base of the junction left unmatched. The CDR3: CAISVTSGRSYEQYF. Here the CDR3 DNA reads TGTGCCATCAGTGTGACTAGCGGGAGGTCCTACGAGCAGTACTTC.

The chain couples TRBV6-1 to TRBJ1-5, with TRBD1 matching over 12 bases. The CDR3 spans 15 residues. Germline-derived CDR1 and CDR2 are MNHNS and SASEGT. V gave up 10 bases and J gave up 5 bases; unmatched junction bases: 9. DNA of the CDR3: TGTGCCACCGCCGCTGGGACAGGGGGCGATCAGCCCCAGCATTTT. Its translation: CATAAGTGGDQPQHF.

This clone was seen a few times. The chain uses TRBV6-5 and TRBJ1-5, with D hard to call. V was shortened by 2 bases and J by 4 bases, with 12 bases between the two germline ends. Germline V gives CDR1 MNHEY, CDR2 SVGAGI. This CDR3 is 15 amino acids long. CDR3: CASSYREVENQPQHF. The CDR3 coding sequence is TGTGCCAGCAGTTACCGAGAGGTGGAAAATCAGCCCCAGCATTTT.

This clone has only one observation. The chain employs TRBV9 and TRBJ1-4, with D possibly matching TRBD1 (5 bases). V lost 0 bases, J lost 10 bases, and 16 bases lay in between. The CDR3 is 15 residues long. Germline V gives CDR1 SGDLS, CDR2 YYNGEE. CDR3 coding DNA: TGTGCCAGCAGCGTAGGGACCCGGGGGGGAGGAAAACTGTTTTTT. Protein product: CASSVGTRGGGKLFF.

This clone appeared a few times. The chain combines TRBV4-1 with TRBJ1-2; D is perhaps TRBD1 (5 bases). V was cut by 4 bases and J by 0 bases, with 21 bases left in between. The CDR3 totals 18 residues. In germline, CDR1 is MGHRA, CDR2 YSYEKL. DNA of the CDR3: TGCGCCAGCAGCCCCGATGGAAGGGGCGGAAAGTCTAACTATGGCTACACCTTC. It encodes CASSPDGRGGKSNYGYTF.